This T cell receptor (beta chain) was retrieved from a study of T cells in tumors after PD-1 blockade. Notes on the study in general: Some novel exhausted tumor clones appeared in pre-treatment blood, suggesting peripheral recruitment.

The germline CDR1 and CDR2 sequences are MNHEY and SVGAGI. The length of the CDR3 is 13 residues. V was shortened by 4 bases and J by 6 bases, with 11 bases between the two germline ends. The protocol was immunoSEQ multiplex PCR, while the TCRdb copy is restricted to in-frame clones and leaves out a portion. The table records about 48,000 clones, more than 65% of them present only once. On this clone itself: The target antigen is unknown.

This specimen was PBMCs, taken before anti-PD-1 treatment. The chain employs TRBV6-5 and TRBJ2-3; D possibly corresponds to TRBD1 (5 bases). The sequence came from a human donor with basal cell carcinoma. This CDR3 reads CASSWTRADTQYF. As DNA, the CDR3 is TGTGCCAGCAGTTGGACCAGGGCTGATACGCAGTATTTT.